Below, 4 T cell receptor beta chains from the same sample are listed, as sequenced in a study of neurological immune-mediated disorders. MiXCR, run by TCRdb on the 5' RACE reads, gives a single entry per CDR3 protein. The data contain about 50,000 distinct CDR3 sequences, approximately 4% of them singletons. Specimen: PBMCs. These receptors were collected from a man between 50 and 59 years old with multiple sclerosis.

This chain uses TRBV5-1 with TRBJ2-2; 8 bases align to TRBD2. Germline CDR1 and CDR2: SGHRS and YFSETQ. V lost 0 bases to trimming and J lost 4 bases; unmatched junction nucleotides: 8. The CDR3 consists of 17 residues. The chain's CDR3 is CASSLVVSGGSTGELFF. DNA for the CDR3: TGCGCCAGCAGCTTGGTTGTAAGCGGGGGTTCCACCGGGGAGCTGTTTTTT.

Concerning this clonotype itself: At one end the junction does not follow the germline gene, possibly because of a read error. This rearrangement joins TRBV7-9 to TRBJ1-6; D perhaps matches TRBD1 (6 bases). CDR3 size: 14 residues. The V gene's germline CDR1 is SEHNR and CDR2 FQNEAQ (reference sequence). CDR3 protein: CASSFEGGESPLNF. CDR3 sequence (DNA): TGTGCCAGCAGCTTTGAAGGGGGGGAATCACCCCTCAACTTT.

This clonotype was recorded at least ten times. V gene TRBV7-9 combines with J gene TRBJ2-3; D uncertain. The CDR3 spans 12 residues. V was pared by 0 bases and J by 5 bases, with 3 bases between. Germline V gene data show CDR1 as SEHNR and CDR2 as FQNEAQ (reference sequence). CDR3 in DNA: TGTGCCAGCAGCTTAGCCTTAGATACGCAGTATTTT. Its protein product is CASSLALDTQYF. Full variable domain (outside the CDR3, taken from reference TRBV7-9 and TRBJ2-3): DTGVSQNPRHKITKRGQNVTFRCDPISEHNRLYWYRQTLGQGPEFLTYFQNEAQLEKSRLLSDRFSAERPKGSFSTLEIQRTEQGDSAMYLCASSLALDTQYFGPGTRLTVL.

This clonotype appeared many times. The chain uses TRBV5-1 and TRBJ1-2; 8 nucleotides match TRBD1. The germline CDR1 and CDR2 sequences are SGHRS and YFSETQ. Germline trimming cut 3 bases from V and 7 bases from J; bases unmatched to any gene: 11. The CDR3 length is 15 residues. This CDR3 is CASSYSSGTGSGYTF. As DNA, the CDR3 is TGCGCCAGCAGCTACTCCTCCGGGACAGGAAGTGGCTACACCTTC.